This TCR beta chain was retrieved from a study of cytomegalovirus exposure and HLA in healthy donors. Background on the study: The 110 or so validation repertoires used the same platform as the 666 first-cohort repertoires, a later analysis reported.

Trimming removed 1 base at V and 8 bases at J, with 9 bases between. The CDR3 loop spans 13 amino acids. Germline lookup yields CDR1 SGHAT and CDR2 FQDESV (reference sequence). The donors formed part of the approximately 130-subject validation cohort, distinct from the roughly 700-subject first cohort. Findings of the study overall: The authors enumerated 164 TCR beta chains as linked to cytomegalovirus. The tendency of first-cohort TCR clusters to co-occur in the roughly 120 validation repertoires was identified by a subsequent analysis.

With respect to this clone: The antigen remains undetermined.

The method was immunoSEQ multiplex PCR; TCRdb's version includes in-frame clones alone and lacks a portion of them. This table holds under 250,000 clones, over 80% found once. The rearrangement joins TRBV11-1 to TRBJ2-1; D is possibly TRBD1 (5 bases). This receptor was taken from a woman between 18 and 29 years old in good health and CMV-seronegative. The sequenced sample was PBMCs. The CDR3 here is CASSLGRVHEQFF. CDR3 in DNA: TGTGCCAGCAGCTTAGGCAGGGTACATGAGCAGTTCTTC.